These 2 T cell receptor beta chains were sequenced from one sample in a study of T cells expressing NK-cell markers. TCRdb re-called the 5' RACE reads, yielding one record per CDR3 amino acid sequence without DNA. The sample spans roughly 390,000 distinct CDR3 sequences; the ten largest clones claim around 11%. Sequenced sample: blood T cells: a sorted CD56 or NKG2C T cell subset, CD4+ or CD8+ T cells, or bulk PBMC T cells (not recorded which). The receptors here all came from a woman in her forties or fifties in good health.

The CDR3 spells CSASAGSFSEQFF. The chain is built from TRBV20-1 and TRBJ2-1; TCRdb's D call, TRBD2, is unchecked because there is no DNA. The germline V gene has CDR1 DFQATT and CDR2 SNEGSKA (reference sequence). CDR3 size: 13 residues.

This sequence joins TRBV20-1 and TRBJ2-3; TCRdb names TRBD2, which stays unverified in the absence of DNA. The CDR3 length is 19 residues. Germline V gene data show CDR1 as DFQATT and CDR2 as SNEGSKA (reference sequence). The CDR3 protein is CSASLALLAGDEGTDTQYF.